The entry below gives a single TCR beta chain sequence along with its context. This clone appeared once. Which antigen it targets is not known. Base qualities are missing; no much larger clone stands one base away. This specimen belongs to a study of OX40 agonist ivuxolimab in advanced cancers. Turning to the overall study: Ivuxolimab was a fully human IgG2 agonistic monoclonal antibody targeting the costimulatory receptor OX40 (CD134). Intravenous ivuxolimab was administered to patients every 2 weeks at six dose levels: 0.01, 0.1, 0.3, 1.5, 3 and 10 mg/kg. Of the approximately 50 dose-escalation patients, hepatocellular carcinoma was present in around 20, melanoma in approximately 15, renal cell carcinoma in 9 and head and neck cancer in 9. In the dose-escalation cohort, 82.7% of patients were male, and the mean age was around 60 years, with a range of roughly 23 to 85. Prior anti-PD-1, anti-PD-L1 or anti-CTLA-4 therapy was permitted, and roughly two fifths of dose-escalation patients had received checkpoint inhibitors. Partial responses occurred in three dose-escalation patients, of whom one had hepatocellular carcinoma and two had cutaneous melanoma. The purpose of peripheral TCRbeta sequencing was to test whether ivuxolimab changed TCR sequence diversity and led to clonal T-cell expansion. The paper describes the monotherapy dose-escalation part (N ≈ 51 patients) of the phase I trial of ivuxolimab. On the study overall, not on this receptor specifically: The antigen specificity of the clonally expanded peripheral T cells was not determined. After ivuxolimab, expanded clones were on average more numerous among CD8+ T cells than among CD4+ T cells. At doses from 0.1 to 3.0 mg/kg, clonal expansion was seen in both CD4+ and CD8+ blood T cells between baseline and week 6. In the 0.1-3.0 mg/kg groups, partial responders were among the patients with the lowest normalized peripheral clonal expansion, particularly in CD8+ T cells. Low levels of normalized T-cell clonal expansion were also seen in some patients who did not respond.

Patients with a history of autoimmune disease or receiving systemic immunosuppression were excluded from the trial. Peripheral blood for TCR sequencing was drawn from every dose cohort at baseline, at cycle 4 day 1 and at cycle 7 day 1. The samples were drawn from a first-in-human, open-label, multicenter phase I dose-escalation trial of ivuxolimab. Adults with locally advanced or metastatic head and neck squamous cell, hepatocellular, melanoma or renal cell carcinoma were enrolled in the trial. Before TCR sequencing, CD4+ and CD8+ T cells were separately sorted from peripheral blood. To sequence the TCRbeta CDR3 region, genomic DNA was isolated from the sorted cells. The immunoSEQ Assay was used to sequence the TCRbeta CDR3 regions. The immuneACCESS repertoire file appears here via TCRdb, limited to in-frame rearrangements. These files lack a portion of the clones; in checked studies, under half of the deficit traces to unresolved V genes, and the cause of the others is not known. This sample holds some 50,000 clones; around 86% were observed only once. The top ten clones comprise roughly 13% of the sample.

From cysteine to phenylalanine, the CDR3 is 10 amino acids long. Only the CDR3 DNA is retained, 30 bases long and in frame from the first base. V ends up 4 bases short and J 16 bases short, with an unmatched junction base count of 6. From the germline V gene (reference sequence), CDR1 is DFQATT and CDR2 is SNEGSKA. Sequencing was performed on CD4+ or CD8+ T cells sorted from blood, taken in a trial of the OX40 agonist ivuxolimab. This receptor was taken from an adult with an advanced solid tumor such as melanoma, head and neck, liver or kidney cancer. The chain employs TRBV20-1 and TRBJ2-1, and 8 bases in between align with TRBD2. The nucleotides read TGCAGTGCTACCGGGACTAGGTCCTTCTTC. Its product reads: CSATGTRSFF.